This T cell receptor beta chain was sequenced for a study of Graves' ophthalmopathy and Graves' hyperthyroidism. Findings and caveats of the study: Most thyroid-expanded clonotypes exceeding 0.001 frequency were also found in blood. A classifier, a 13-signature model, separated ophthalmopathy from stable hyperthyroidism with around 88% sensitivity and 75% to 83% specificity.

Researchers took RNA transcripts and amplified TCR beta CDR3 regions from them. Amplification began with first-round RT-PCR using HTBI primers, then second-round multiplex PCR was performed. TCRdb processed the multiplex PCR reads anew with MiXCR; each CDR3 protein has one entry. The sample has approximately 460,000 distinct CDR3 sequences; around an eighth are singletons. This clonotype was counted many times. Its antigen remains unknown. The CDR3 spans 17 residues. The V segment lost 1 base and the J segment 2 bases; nucleotides outside the gene matches: 9. CDR1 is DFQATT, CDR2 SNEGSKA, per germline (reference sequence). The evidence that diagnosis relied on was clinical symptoms, serum thyroxine, TRAb, thyroid ultrasound and orbital computed tomography. Sampling about 10 ml of fresh peripheral blood provided the PBMCs.

The origin of this receptor is a woman aged 30 to 39 with Graves' ophthalmopathy. The specimen was blood. The chain joins TRBV20-1 to TRBJ2-2, with 8 bases lining up with TRBD2. The CDR3: CSARGTLSGSNTGELFF. For the CDR3, the DNA is TGCAGTGCTAGAGGAACGTTAAGCGGGAGTAACACCGGGGAGCTGTTTTTT.